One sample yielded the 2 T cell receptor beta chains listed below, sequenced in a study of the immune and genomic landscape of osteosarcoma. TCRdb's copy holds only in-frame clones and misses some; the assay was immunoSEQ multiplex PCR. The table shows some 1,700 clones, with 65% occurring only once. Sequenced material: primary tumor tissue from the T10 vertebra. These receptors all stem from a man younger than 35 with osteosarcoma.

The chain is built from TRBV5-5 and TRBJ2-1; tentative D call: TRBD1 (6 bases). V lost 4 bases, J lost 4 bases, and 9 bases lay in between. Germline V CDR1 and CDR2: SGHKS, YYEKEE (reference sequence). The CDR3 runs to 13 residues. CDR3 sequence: CASSVDSYNEQFF. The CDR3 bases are TGTGCCAGCAGCGTGGACAGTTACAATGAGCAGTTCTTC.

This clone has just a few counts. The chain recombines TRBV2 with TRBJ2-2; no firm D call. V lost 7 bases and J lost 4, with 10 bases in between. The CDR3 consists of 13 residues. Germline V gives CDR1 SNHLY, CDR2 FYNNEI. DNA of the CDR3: TGTGCCAGCACCCTTCTTTCCACCGGGGAGCTGTTTTTT. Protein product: CASTLLSTGELFF.